Reported below is one T cell receptor beta chain. Its antigen remains unidentified. This PCR relied on a set of 60 Vbeta primers and 13 Jbeta primers. Generated by immunoSEQ multiplex PCR, the TCRdb table keeps only in-frame clones and is missing some. The profile shows 210,000 or so clones, around 80% of them singletons. Looked up from germline, CDR1 is SNHLY and CDR2 is FYNNEI. This CDR3 contains 14 residues. Trimming at V came to 6 bases and at J to 5 bases, leaving 9 bases not matched to a gene. This entry belongs to a study of cytomegalovirus exposure and HLA in healthy donors. Study findings and constraints: Roughly even sequencing depth across donors was the assumption behind the presence/absence analyses.

V and J are TRBV2 and TRBJ1-1, with 7 nucleotides matching TRBD1. This TCR derives from a boy aged 5-17 years in good health and CMV-seronegative. Sequencing was carried out using PBMCs. The CDR3 region has the DNA TGTGCCAGCAGGGGGACCGGGACAGTTACTGAAGCTTTCTTT. Residues: CASRGTGTVTEAFF.